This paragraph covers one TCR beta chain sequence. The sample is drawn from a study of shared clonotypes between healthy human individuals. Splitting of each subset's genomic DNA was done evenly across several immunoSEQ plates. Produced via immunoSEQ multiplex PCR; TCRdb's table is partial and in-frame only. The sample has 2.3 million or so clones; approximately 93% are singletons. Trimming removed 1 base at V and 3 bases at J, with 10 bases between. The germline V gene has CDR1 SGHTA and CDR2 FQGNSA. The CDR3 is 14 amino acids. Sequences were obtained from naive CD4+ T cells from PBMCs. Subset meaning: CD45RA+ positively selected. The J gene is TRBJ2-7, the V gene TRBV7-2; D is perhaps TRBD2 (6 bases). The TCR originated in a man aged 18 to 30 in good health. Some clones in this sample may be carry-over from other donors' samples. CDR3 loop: CASSLGTTVYEQYF. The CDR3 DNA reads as TGTGCCAGCAGCTTAGGGACTACCGTCTACGAGCAGTACTTC.